The source of this T cell receptor beta chain is a study of Ad26.COV2.S vaccination and SARS-CoV-2 variants (dated by TCRdb to about 2021). For the wider study: Vaccine-arm donors came from COV1001, a multicentre, randomized, double-blind, placebo-controlled phase I-IIa trial of Ad26.COV2.S in healthy adults. Throughout the experiments and outcome assessment, investigators stayed blinded to trial group allocation. The TCR-sequenced set comprised approximately 32 samples: some 20 Ad26.COV2.S vaccine recipients, 5 placebo recipients and 8 SARS-CoV-2 convalescent individuals. Sequencing of the TCRbeta repertoire served to evaluate the specificity and breadth of SARS-CoV-2-reactive T cell receptors following Ad26.COV2.S vaccination. Ad26.COV2.S was administered intramuscularly at a dose of 5x10^10 or 1x10^11 viral particles, either as one shot or as two shots given 56 days apart. Trial participants were randomized into five groups of five, in which low-dose or high-dose Ad26.COV2.S was given once or twice, or placebo was given on both occasions.

The immunoSEQ Assay was used to sequence TCRbeta CDR3 regions. After extraction, genomic DNA underwent amplification by bias-controlled multiplex PCR, followed by high-throughput sequencing. For the original study's pipeline: To quantify the absolute abundance of each unique TCRbeta CDR3 region, sequences were collapsed and filtered. T cell fraction was estimated by normalizing TCRbeta template counts to usable DNA, with usable DNA measured through amplification of reference genes found in all nucleated cells. Repertoire TCRs were annotated as SARS-CoV-2-specific when V gene, CDR3 amino acid sequence and J gene were exactly matched to a known reactive TCR set. The reference SARS-CoV-2 TCR set was derived from MIRA and filtered for enrichment in COVID-19-positive ImmuneCODE repertoires, a step that removed public or cross-reactive TCRs. Using the MIRA antigens, annotated TCRs were further analysed by specific ORF or by position within an ORF. Breadth was defined as the number of annotated unique rearrangements divided by the total number of unique productive rearrangements, and depth was defined as the summed frequency of the annotated unique rearrangements. Group comparisons of TCR breadth used two-sided Wilcoxon rank-sum tests. TCRdb took this table from immuneACCESS and kept in-frame rearrangements with V and J called. Such tables lack part of the clones; where checked against another copy, unresolved V genes explain under half of the gap, and the rest is unexplained. V and J calls plus clone size are reproduced from that table; the DNA served to infer D and trimming. The sample table contains approximately 300,000 clones; only one count was recorded for about 86% of them. The ten largest clones take up around 1.9% of the sample.

A note on this clone: It has no known antigen specificity. No per-base quality is available; no much larger clone lies one base away.

V is shortened by 0 bases, J by 7 bases, and the region joining them spans 12 bases. The CDR3 has 14 amino acids, counting the end cysteine and phenylalanine. Just CDR3 DNA is preserved here, 42 bases in frame from base 1. Per the germline V gene (reference sequence), LNHNV is the CDR1 and YYDKDF is the CDR2. Broad study findings and their caveats: Ad26.COV2.S recipients had higher spike-specific TCR breadth than placebo recipients (P = 0.0014). The authors noted that the TCR breadth and depth analyses may have underestimated total T cell responses. The study was not powered for comparison of responses between vaccine doses or regimens. Substantial breadth of spike-specific CD8+ and CD4+ T cell responses was reported after vaccination. Comparable non-spike TCR breadth was observed between vaccine and placebo recipients, consistent with only spike being contained in the vaccine.

The meaning of the sample's treatment or condition label: 15 to 20 received Ad26.COV2.S at low or high dose, single or two shots; about five received placebo; per-sample allocation not given. For vaccine and placebo recipients, the sequenced repertoires came from samples collected on day 63 after the first injection. Between 29 July and 7 August 2020, Cohort 1b enrolled 25 adults aged 18-55 years at one site in Boston, USA. Ad26.COV2.S was a replication-incompetent adenovirus type 26 vector expressing a prefusion-stabilized SARS-CoV-2 spike protein from the original Wuhan strain. The chain is made from TRBV15 and TRBJ1-1, with an unclear D gene assignment. This clonotype was obtained from a person aged 18-60 years who received the Ad26.COV2.S COVID-19 vaccine or a placebo. The sample in question was peripheral blood, obtained in a trial of Ad26.COV2.S vaccine versus placebo. The nucleotides read TGTGCCACCAGCAGAGATTACGAGGCCCTTGAAGCTTTCTTT. The encoded protein is CATSRDYEALEAFF.